This is a list of T cell receptor beta chains from one sample in a study of blood T cell repertoires in COVID-19. Assay: immunoSEQ multiplex PCR; the TCRdb copy retains only in-frame clones and omits some. The sample consists of roughly 170,000 clones, 81% of them appearing once. Sequenced: PBMCs or T cells enriched from blood (not recorded which). These receptors all come from a woman between 40 and 55 years old with acute COVID-19. The CDR3 runs from the conserved cysteine through the conserved F or W. The D gene is left open where the match is weak. Only some rows state a clone size, as once, few, many or a class for expanded clones.

D: TRBD2
V: TRBV15
size: NA
J: TRBJ2-7
CDR3: CATSTGGDAANEQYF
DNA: TGTGCCACCAGCACCGGGGGGGACGCCGCCAACGAGCAGTACTTC

D: NA
V: TRBV19
size: few
J: TRBJ2-1
CDR3: CASSISVINDEQFF
DNA: TGTGCCAGTAGTATTTCAGTCATCAACGATGAGCAGTTCTTC

D: TRBD1
V: TRBV2
size: NA
J: TRBJ1-1
CDR3: CASFLRDRNTEAFF
DNA: TGTGCCAGCTTCCTCCGGGACAGGAACACTGAAGCTTTCTTT

D: TRBD1
V: TRBV5-5
size: NA
J: TRBJ1-2
CDR3: CASSSRTGDGYTF
DNA: TGTGCCAGCAGCTCACGGACAGGGGATGGCTACACCTTC

D: TRBD1
V: TRBV5-6
size: NA
J: TRBJ1-5
CDR3: CASSWWDRGNQPQHF
DNA: TGTGCCAGCAGCTGGTGGGACAGGGGCAATCAGCCCCAGCATTTT

D: NA
V: TRBV3-1/TRBV3-2
size: NA
J: TRBJ2-2
CDR3: CASSQSPGAGELFF
DNA: TGTGCCAGCAGCCAAAGCCCCGGGGCCGGGGAGCTGTTTTTT

D: TRBD1
V: TRBV19
size: NA
J: TRBJ1-6
CDR3: CASRTRDRDSPLHF
DNA: TGTGCCAGTAGGACCCGGGACAGGGATTCACCCCTCCACTTT

D: NA
V: TRBV6-5
size: NA
J: TRBJ1-3
CDR3: CASSYSTGGGNTIYF
DNA: TGTGCCAGCAGTTACTCGACCGGAGGTGGAAACACCATATATTTT

D: NA
V: TRBV18
size: NA
J: TRBJ1-4
CDR3: CASSPTAGTTNEKLFF
DNA: TGTGCCAGCTCACCAACGGCAGGGACAACTAATGAAAAACTGTTTTTT

D: TRBD1
V: TRBV9
size: NA
J: TRBJ1-5
CDR3: CASSPGTGRGQPQHF
DNA: TGTGCCAGCAGCCCAGGGACAGGGAGGGGTCAGCCCCAGCATTTT

D: NA
V: TRBV19
size: NA
J: TRBJ1-5
CDR3: CASGDPGQPQHF
DNA: TGTGCCTCGGGGGACCCGGGTCAGCCCCAGCATTTT

D: NA
V: TRBV4-2
size: NA
J: TRBJ1-4
CDR3: CASSQDGGAKNEKLFF
DNA: TGTGCCAGCAGCCAAGATGGCGGGGCAAAAAATGAAAAACTGTTTTTT

D: TRBD1
V: TRBV12-3/TRBV12-4
size: NA
J: TRBJ1-2
CDR3: CASSLGQGWGYTF
DNA: TGTGCCAGCAGTTTGGGACAGGGCTGGGGCTACACCTTC

D: NA
V: TRBV15
size: NA
J: TRBJ2-7
CDR3: CATSREGGGSAYEQYF
DNA: TGTGCCACCAGCAGAGAGGGGGGCGGGAGCGCCTACGAGCAGTACTTC

D: NA
V: TRBV11-3
size: NA
J: TRBJ1-5
CDR3: CASSSGWVQVSNQPQHF
DNA: TGTGCCAGCAGCTCAGGGTGGGTCCAAGTCAGCAATCAGCCCCAGCATTTT

D: TRBD2
V: TRBV3-1/TRBV3-2
size: NA
J: TRBJ2-5
CDR3: CASSPGLQETQYF
DNA: TGTGCCAGCAGCCCGGGACTACAAGAGACCCAGTACTTC

D: NA
V: TRBV3-1/TRBV3-2
size: NA
J: TRBJ2-1
CDR3: CASSQAREFAEQFF
DNA: TGTGCCAGCAGCCAAGCAAGGGAGTTTGCTGAGCAGTTCTTC

D: NA
V: TRBV5-1
size: NA
J: TRBJ2-5
CDR3: CASSLAQGLETQYF
DNA: TGCGCCAGCAGCTTGGCCCAGGGGCTGGAGACCCAGTACTTC

D: TRBD1
V: TRBV10-3
size: few
J: TRBJ1-5
CDR3: CAIRQGSDQPQHF
DNA: TGTGCCATACGACAGGGGAGCGATCAGCCCCAGCATTTT

D: TRBD2
V: TRBV18
size: NA
J: TRBJ2-1
CDR3: CASSLGLADNEQFF
DNA: TGTGCCAGCTCTCTGGGACTAGCGGACAATGAGCAGTTCTTC

D: NA
V: TRBV5-1
size: NA
J: TRBJ2-1
CDR3: CASSFDNEQFF
DNA: TGCGCCAGCAGCTTCGACAATGAGCAGTTCTTC

D: TRBD1
V: TRBV4-1
size: few
J: TRBJ2-1
CDR3: CASSQEPRTGSYNEQFF
DNA: TGCGCCAGCAGCCAAGAACCACGGACAGGATCCTACAATGAGCAGTTCTTC

D: NA
V: TRBV28
size: few
J: TRBJ1-2
CDR3: CASRSLWNYGYTF
DNA: TGTGCCAGCAGGAGTTTATGGAACTATGGCTACACCTTC

D: NA
V: TRBV11-2
size: NA
J: TRBJ2-5
CDR3: CASSLDQPSAETQYF
DNA: TGTGCCAGCAGCTTAGATCAGCCTAGCGCAGAGACCCAGTACTTC

D: TRBD2
V: TRBV5-1
size: once
J: TRBJ2-1
CDR3: CASSQTSRGLAGLGGGYNEQFF
DNA: TGCGCCAGCAGCCAGACGAGTCGGGGACTAGCGGGATTAGGGGGTGGGTACAATGAGCAGTTCTTC

D: NA
V: TRBV20-1
size: NA
J: TRBJ2-7
CDR3: CSVHSTYEQYF
DNA: TGCAGTGTCCATTCCACCTACGAGCAGTACTTC

D: NA
V: TRBV3-1/TRBV3-2
size: NA
J: TRBJ1-2
CDR3: CASSPLGGSGGYTF
DNA: TGTGCCAGCAGCCCTCTTGGGGGCTCGGGAGGCTACACCTTC

D: NA
V: TRBV7-3
size: NA
J: TRBJ2-5
CDR3: CASSVQGAETQYF
DNA: TGTGCCAGCAGCGTACAGGGTGCAGAGACCCAGTACTTC

D: TRBD1
V: TRBV5-4
size: NA
J: TRBJ2-7
CDR3: CASSLRDRTSYEQYF
DNA: TGTGCCAGCAGCTTAAGGGACAGGACCTCCTACGAGCAGTACTTC

D: TRBD1
V: TRBV5-1
size: NA
J: TRBJ1-4
CDR3: CASSSTGQGGEKLFF
DNA: TGCGCCAGCAGTAGCACAGGACAGGGGGGTGAAAAACTGTTTTTT

D: NA
V: TRBV3-1/TRBV3-2
size: NA
J: TRBJ2-1
CDR3: CASSHGVFEQFF
DNA: TGTGCCAGCAGCCACGGGGTTTTTGAGCAGTTCTTC

D: NA
V: TRBV11-2
size: NA
J: TRBJ1-6
CDR3: CASSLGGQNNSPLHF
DNA: TGTGCCAGCAGCTTAGGCGGACAGAATAATTCACCCCTCCACTTT

D: TRBD2
V: TRBV30
size: NA
J: TRBJ2-1
CDR3: CAWKGLQNEQFF
DNA: TGTGCCTGGAAGGGACTACAAAATGAGCAGTTCTTC

D: TRBD2
V: TRBV9
size: NA
J: TRBJ2-1
CDR3: CASSVGTAGVGFNEQFF
DNA: TGTGCCAGCAGCGTAGGTACAGCGGGAGTTGGGTTTAATGAGCAGTTCTTC

D: TRBD2
V: TRBV10-3
size: NA
J: TRBJ2-7
CDR3: CAIKAGTTSYEQYF
DNA: TGTGCCATCAAAGCCGGGACTACCTCCTACGAGCAGTACTTC

D: NA
V: TRBV15
size: NA
J: TRBJ1-1
CDR3: CATSRDQGKAFF
DNA: TGTGCCACCAGCAGAGACCAGGGAAAAGCTTTCTTT

D: NA
V: TRBV7-3
size: NA
J: TRBJ2-1
CDR3: CASSLYKGATYNEQFF
DNA: TGTGCCAGCAGCTTATATAAGGGAGCTACCTACAATGAGCAGTTCTTC